These T cell receptor beta chains were read from a single sample in a study of T cell responses to AZD1222 COVID-19 vaccine. The assay was immunoSEQ multiplex PCR, and TCRdb's table has in-frame clones only and misses some. The top ten clones hold 11% of a sample with about 84,000 clones, about 83% of them seen once. The sequences come from peripheral blood, collected 28 days after the second AZD1222 dose. The source is an adult who received the AZD1222 COVID-19 vaccine. The CDR3 runs from the conserved cysteine through the conserved F or W. A D gene is named only where the DNA matches it firmly. A clone size is listed for some rows: how often the clone was seen (once, few, many), or a class if it is expanded.

D gene	V gene	CDR3 length	clone size	J gene	CDR3 protein	CDR3 DNA
TRBD2	TRBV7-9	19	.	TRBJ2-4	CASSLVTRGLAGDKNIQYF	TGTGCCAGCAGCTTAGTCACGAGGGGACTAGCGGGGGACAAAAACATTCAGTACTTC
.	TRBV4-2	14	once	TRBJ1-2	CASSQEGGNYGYTF	TGTGCCAGCAGCCAAGAGGGCGGGAACTATGGCTACACCTTC
TRBD2	TRBV7-9	19	.	TRBJ2-1	CASSLAGTSGGSSYNEQFF	TGTGCCAGCAGCTTAGCGGGGACTAGCGGGGGGTCCTCCTACAATGAGCAGTTCTTC
TRBD1	TRBV2	16	.	TRBJ1-6	CASSLGVTGGVSPLHF	TGTGCCAGCAGTCTAGGGGTGACAGGGGGCGTTTCACCCCTCCACTTT
.	TRBV9	14	.	TRBJ2-1	CASSVEQGWDEQFF	TGTGCCAGCAGCGTAGAGCAGGGTTGGGATGAGCAGTTCTTC
.	TRBV27	16	.	TRBJ1-3	CASHGLLGGSGNTIYF	TGTGCCAGCCACGGTTTATTAGGGGGGTCTGGAAACACCATATATTTT
.	TRBV6-5	11	.	TRBJ2-1	CASSTTNKQFF	TGTGCCAGCTCTACAACCAATAAGCAGTTCTTC
TRBD1	TRBV12-5	16	once	TRBJ2-7	CASGPPRTGTGAEQYF	TGTGCTAGTGGCCCGCCCCGGACCGGGACAGGGGCCGAGCAGTACTTC
TRBD2	TRBV7-3	15	.	TRBJ2-1	CASSTTSGFYNEQFF	TGTGCCAGCAGCACAACTAGCGGCTTCTACAATGAGCAGTTCTTC
TRBD1	TRBV6-5	13	.	TRBJ1-2	CASTNPGGDGYTF	TGTGCCAGCACCAACCCAGGGGGCGATGGCTACACCTTC
TRBD1	TRBV5-5	13	once	TRBJ1-2	CASSTRQGPGYTF	TGTGCCAGCAGCACTAGACAGGGGCCTGGCTACACCTTC
TRBD2	TRBV6-5	14	.	TRBJ2-1	CASSYSGGAREQFF	TGTGCCAGCAGTTATAGCGGGGGGGCCCGTGAGCAGTTCTTC
.	TRBV7-2	14	once	TRBJ1-1	CASSLDLRNTEAFF	TGTGCCAGCAGCTTAGATCTCCGGAACACTGAAGCTTTCTTT
.	TRBV21-1	16	.	TRBJ1-6	CASSGRGKGYNSPLHF	TGTGCCAGCAGCGGCCGGGGGAAGGGATATAATTCACCCCTCCACTTT
TRBD1	TRBV3-1/TRBV3-2	14	.	TRBJ1-1	CASSPQGGNTEAFF	TGTGCCAGCAGCCCACAGGGGGGGAACACTGAAGCTTTCTTT
.	TRBV5-1	18	.	TRBJ1-4	CASSSGTAYTGTNEKLFF	TGCGCCAGCAGCTCGGGGACGGCGTATACCGGGACTAATGAAAAACTGTTTTTT
.	TRBV28	13	.	TRBJ1-2	CASRPGSIYGYTF	TGTGCCAGCAGACCCGGCTCGATCTATGGCTACACCTTC
TRBD2	TRBV27	15	.	TRBJ2-5	CASSLSGGAGETQYF	TGTGCCAGCAGTCTCAGCGGGGGCGCAGGGGAGACCCAGTACTTC
.	TRBV12-5	18	.	TRBJ2-7	CASGLQHSGPTPTYEQYF	TGTGCTAGTGGTTTGCAACACTCCGGGCCCACCCCCACCTACGAGCAGTACTTC
TRBD1	TRBV18	14	.	TRBJ1-1	CASSPPGGITEAFF	TGTGCCAGCTCACCTCCAGGGGGCATCACTGAAGCTTTCTTT
.	TRBV10-3	14	.	TRBJ2-2	CATESAQTPGELFF	TGTGCCACCGAAAGCGCTCAAACCCCCGGGGAGCTGTTTTTT
TRBD1	TRBV2	17	.	TRBJ1-2	CASRSGTAIIDNYGYTF	TGTGCCAGCAGGTCCGGGACAGCCATTATTGATAACTATGGCTACACCTTC
.	TRBV6-1	14	.	TRBJ2-7	CASSELGNSYEQYF	TGTGCCAGCAGTGAACTAGGGAACTCCTACGAGCAGTACTTC
TRBD1	TRBV5-4	15	.	TRBJ1-2	CASSPRGQGDYGYTF	TGTGCCAGCAGCCCACGGGGGCAGGGGGACTATGGCTACACCTTC
.	TRBV20-1	14	once	TRBJ2-7	CSASKDTIADEQYF	TGCAGTGCTAGTAAGGATACTATAGCGGACGAGCAGTACTTC
.	TRBV24-1	13	once	TRBJ2-3	CATSDLTTDTQYF	TGTGCCACCAGTGATTTGACGACAGATACGCAGTATTTT
TRBD1	TRBV7-2	13	few	TRBJ1-2	CASSSGQGYGYTF	TGTGCCAGCAGCTCGGGACAGGGATATGGCTACACCTTC